The sequence of this TCR beta chain was determined in a study of blood T cells in healthy people across ages. For the study at large: About one barcoded beta molecule per two T cells was the capture yield of template switching. Study conclusions and caveats: The unknown donor CMV status may have confounded expanded clonotype changes. Naive T cell percentage and TCR beta diversity correlated strongly.

Then a second PCR, running about 6 to 12 cycles, was carried out with a sample-barcoded 5' primer and a J-beta primer mix. TCRdb re-derived calls from the 5' RACE reads in MiXCR, one entry per CDR3 protein. In the table there are hundreds of thousands of distinct CDR3 sequences, approximately 21% of which are singletons. As concerns this clonotype: What it binds is unknown.

The specimen sequenced was blood. This TCR was sampled from a man aged 70-80 years in good health.

CDR3 bases: TGTGCCAGCAGTGAGGCTAGCGGGAAATACGAGCAGTACTTC. As protein: CASSEASGKYEQYF. The rearrangement joins TRBV2 to TRBJ2-7; TRBD2 matches at 9 bases. The ends lost 3 bases at V and 4 bases at J; junction bases unmatched: 4. The germline V gene has CDR1 SNHLY and CDR2 FYNNEI. The CDR3 has 14 amino acids.